Listed below are T cell receptor beta chains from one sample, sequenced in a study of shared clonotypes between healthy human individuals. This table comes from immunoSEQ multiplex PCR, and its TCRdb copy is limited to in-frame clones, with some not included. Seen here are about a million clones, 70% to 85% observed once, and the top ten hold roughly 0.82%. Source material: memory CD4+ T cells from PBMCs. Receptors originate from a man younger than 35 in good health. Some clones in this sample may be carry-over from other donors' samples. Both conserved end residues are part of each CDR3. The D gene is left open where the match is weak. Not all rows give a size; the values are once, few, many and, for expanded clones, a class.

clone_size	j_call	v_call	d_call	cdr3_aa	cdr3_nt
.	TRBJ2-5	TRBV29-1	.	CSALTSGETQYF	TGCAGCGCCCTAACCTCGGGGGAGACCCAGTACTTC
.	TRBJ1-5	TRBV18	TRBD1	CASSLGTGFNQPQHF	TGTGCCAGCTCACTAGGGACAGGCTTCAATCAGCCCCAGCATTTT
.	TRBJ2-2	TRBV7-2	.	CASSLNGGNTGELFF	TGTGCCAGCAGCTTAAATGGCGGGAACACCGGGGAGCTGTTTTTT
once	TRBJ2-1	TRBV6-6	TRBD2	CATKGAGSYNEQFF	TGTGCCACCAAAGGAGCGGGGTCCTACAATGAGCAGTTCTTC
.	TRBJ1-4	TRBV11-1	.	CASSSGTDGEKLFF	TGTGCCAGCAGCTCGGGGACGGATGGGGAAAAACTGTTTTTT
.	TRBJ2-1	TRBV7-9	TRBD2	CASSLGAGGPRYNEQFF	TGTGCCAGCAGCTTAGGAGCGGGAGGGCCTAGGTACAATGAGCAGTTCTTC
.	TRBJ1-2	TRBV14	.	CASSQDWRVWKNYGYTF	TGTGCCAGCAGCCAAGATTGGAGGGTGTGGAAGAACTATGGCTACACCTTC
.	TRBJ2-1	TRBV9	TRBD1	CASSVGQGSYNEQFF	TGTGCCAGCAGCGTAGGACAGGGAAGTTACAATGAGCAGTTCTTC
.	TRBJ2-3	TRBV30	.	CARNGGNTDTQYF	TGTGCCCGCAACGGCGGAAACACAGATACGCAGTATTTT
.	TRBJ2-7	TRBV10-3	.	CAISEDRYEQYF	TGTGCCATCAGTGAAGACAGATACGAGCAGTACTTC
once	TRBJ2-2	TRBV28	TRBD2	CASSLGSSGRAGTGELFF	TGTGCCAGCAGCTTAGGGTCCAGCGGGAGGGCCGGGACCGGGGAGCTGTTTTTT
.	TRBJ2-2	TRBV7-2	.	CASSPGTPQVGELFF	TGTGCCAGCAGCCCCGGGACACCACAGGTCGGGGAGCTGTTTTTT
.	TRBJ1-3	TRBV28	TRBD1	CASRPDRSGNTIYF	TGTGCCAGCAGGCCGGACAGGTCTGGAAACACCATATATTTT
.	TRBJ2-7	TRBV7-8	.	CASSLSGGHSYEQYF	TGTGCCAGCAGCTTATCAGGGGGGCACTCCTACGAGCAGTACTTC
.	TRBJ2-5	TRBV5-1	.	CASSPRAGMETQYF	TGCGCCAGCAGCCCGCGAGCGGGTATGGAGACCCAGTACTTC
.	TRBJ1-5	TRBV2	.	CASRGEGNQPQHF	TGTGCCAGCAGAGGGGAAGGCAATCAGCCCCAGCATTTT
.	TRBJ2-1	TRBV2	TRBD2	CASSVREPTYNEQFF	TGTGCCAGCAGTGTGCGGGAGCCCACCTACAATGAGCAGTTCTTC
.	TRBJ2-7	TRBV4-3	TRBD2	CASSQGLAGINEQYF	TGCGCCAGCAGCCAAGGATTAGCGGGAATCAACGAGCAGTACTTC
.	TRBJ2-3	TRBV6-5	.	CASRASWGTDTQYF	TGTGCCAGCAGGGCCTCATGGGGCACAGATACGCAGTATTTT
.	TRBJ2-7	TRBV7-8	TRBD2	CASSFEGGPYEQYF	TGTGCCAGCAGCTTTGAGGGAGGGCCCTACGAGCAGTACTTC
.	TRBJ2-6	TRBV18	.	CASSPPFGPGANVLTF	TGTGCCAGCTCACCACCGTTTGGGCCTGGGGCCAACGTCCTGACTTTC
once	TRBJ1-2	TRBV27	.	CASSDRGYGYTF	TGTGCCAGCAGTGACCGGGGGTATGGCTACACCTTC
.	TRBJ1-5	TRBV18	.	CASSINRVGQPQHF	TGTGCCAGCTCAATCAACAGGGTAGGTCAGCCCCAGCATTTT
.	TRBJ2-1	TRBV10-3	.	CAISKSGSPPNEQFF	TGTGCCATCAGTAAATCCGGGAGTCCCCCCAATGAGCAGTTCTTC
.	TRBJ2-7	TRBV5-4	.	CASSFPSSYEQYF	TGTGCCAGCAGCTTCCCCTCCTCCTACGAGCAGTACTTC
.	TRBJ2-1	TRBV6-1	TRBD2	CASSEGRVGGGEQFF	TGTGCCAGCAGTGAAGGAAGGGTCGGGGGGGGTGAGCAGTTCTTC
.	TRBJ2-7	TRBV11-2	.	CASSHFGGYEQYF	TGTGCCAGCAGCCACTTTGGGGGTTACGAGCAGTACTTC
.	TRBJ2-7	TRBV5-4	TRBD2	CASSPSGAGGYEQYF	TGTGCCAGCAGCCCAAGTGGAGCGGGGGGATACGAGCAGTACTTC
few	TRBJ1-1	TRBV2	.	CASSPGRAMNTEAFF	TGTGCCAGCAGCCCGGGACGGGCAATGAACACTGAAGCTTTCTTT
.	TRBJ2-1	TRBV15	.	CATRTGSYNEQFF	TGTGCCACAAGGACCGGATCCTACAATGAGCAGTTCTTC
.	TRBJ1-1	TRBV19	.	CASSPREMNTEAFF	TGTGCCAGTAGTCCCAGGGAGATGAACACTGAAGCTTTCTTT
.	TRBJ1-5	TRBV30	TRBD1	CAWSKTGTNQPQHF	TGTGCCTGGAGCAAGACAGGGACTAATCAGCCCCAGCATTTT
.	TRBJ2-5	TRBV7-2	.	CASSFQDGGGETQYF	TGTGCCAGCAGCTTCCAGGACGGTGGGGGAGAGACCCAGTACTTC
.	TRBJ1-1	TRBV7-2	.	CASSLYEGSTEAFF	TGTGCCAGCAGCTTATATGAGGGAAGCACTGAAGCTTTCTTT